This TCR beta chain was found in a study of blood T cell repertoires in COVID-19. Across the whole study: Acute and convalescent COVID-19 samples came from the United States, Italy and Spain. PBMCs, B-cell-depleted T cells, or T cells were the source of the cDNA or gDNA that made up the material.

This CDR3 is 16 amino acids long. Trimming pared 0 bases from V and 3 bases from J, leaving 15 bases between. CDR1 WNHNN and CDR2 SYGVQD come from the germline V gene (reference sequence). Study processing details: Reference gene primer amplification in the assay estimated nucleated cell counts. Some clones are missing from TCRdb's copy, which holds only in-frame ones; the method was immunoSEQ multiplex PCR. The V and J calls and the clone size are those of that table, but D and trimming were determined from the DNA. The sample includes 120,000 to 150,000 clones, around 90% of them seen just once. The sample holds one count of this clone.

This sequence was found in a human donor in a cohort sampled during active COVID-19. The rearrangement joins TRBV10-1 to TRBJ2-7; a weak D match, TRBD2 (5 bases). Sequenced: peripheral blood. The CDR3 DNA follows: TGCGCCAGCAGTGAGTCACACACCGGAGGTGGCTACGAGCAGTACTTC. Its translation: CASSESHTGGGYEQYF.